This T cell receptor beta chain appears in the sequencing data of a study of blood T cell repertoires in COVID-19. V lost 3 bases to trimming and J lost 0 bases; unmatched junction nucleotides: 8. The length of the CDR3 is 17 residues. CDR1 and CDR2 (germline): LGHNA, YSLEER. Assay used: immunoSEQ multiplex PCR; TCRdb lists only in-frame clones, some missing. In the table there are under 150,000 clones, about 89% of which are singletons. The sample consisted of peripheral blood. This chain uses TRBV4-3 with TRBJ1-2, with TRBD1 matching over 9 bases. This TCR came from a man aged 50 to 60 with active or convalescent COVID-19. The CDR3: CASSQTLQGAPNYGYTF. CDR3 bases: TGCGCCAGCAGCCAGACCCTACAGGGGGCGCCTAACTATGGCTACACCTTC.